This entry lists 8 T cell receptor beta chains sequenced from one sample in a study of T cell responses to AZD1222 COVID-19 vaccine. The method was immunoSEQ multiplex PCR; TCRdb's version includes in-frame clones alone and lacks a portion of them. The table lists 90,000 to 120,000 clones, more than 90% of them singletons. The source material was peripheral blood, sampled on day 0 of AZD1222 vaccination. All receptors come from an adult in good health.

V gene TRBV24-1 combines with J gene TRBJ2-1, with D possibly being TRBD1 (5 bases). Germline assignment: CDR1 KGHDR and CDR2 SFDVKD. The CDR3 loop spans 14 amino acids. The germline V and J ends were trimmed by 9 bases and 7 bases, with 18 bases remaining between them. CDR3 in DNA: TGTGCCACCCAGAGATCAGGGTCGACGAATGAGCAGTTCTTC. Translated: CATQRSGSTNEQFF.

The chain carries TRBV28 and TRBJ1-1; D is uncertain. With 1 base removed from V and 5 bases from J, the gap between germline ends came to 5 bases. The CDR3 consists of 12 residues. The V gene's germline CDR1 is MDHEN and CDR2 SYDVKM. CDR3 nucleotides: TGTGCCAGCAGTTTATTTAGGACTGAAGCTTTCTTT. As protein: CASSLFRTEAFF.

The chain joins TRBV27 to TRBJ1-2, with TRBD1 matching over 10 bases. V dropped 6 bases and J dropped 5; count of bases not matched to a gene: 6. The length of the CDR3 is 14 residues. CDR1 MNHEY and CDR2 SMNVEV come from the germline V gene (reference sequence). CDR3 region: CASSRGQGEYGYTF. In nucleotides, the CDR3 is TGTGCCAGCAGCCGCGGACAGGGGGAGTATGGCTACACCTTC.

This clone was counted between two and nine times. The chain couples TRBV6-5 to TRBJ2-1, with D tentatively TRBD2 (6 bases). In germline, CDR1 is MNHEY, CDR2 SVGAGI. V was trimmed by 6 bases and J by 3 bases, leaving 6 bases between them. This CDR3 has 12 amino acids. The CDR3 reads CASRTSYNEQFF. In DNA, the CDR3 is TGTGCCAGCAGGACTAGCTACAATGAGCAGTTCTTC.

This clone was observed a few times. CDR3 sequence reads: CASSEVAGAHEQYF. The CDR3, as DNA: TGTGCCAGCAGTGAAGTTGCGGGAGCCCACGAGCAGTACTTC. This chain links TRBV6-1 with TRBJ2-7, with 7 nucleotides matching TRBD2. Germline V gene lookup returns CDR1 MNHNS and CDR2 SASEGT. V was clipped by 1 base and J by 5 bases; unmatched bases: 5. The CDR3 runs to 14 residues.

This clone was observed once. The chain is built from TRBV11-2 and TRBJ1-2; D remains ambiguous. Germline V lookup: CDR1 SGHAT, CDR2 FQNNGV. This CDR3 is built from 14 residues. V dropped 0 bases and J dropped 7 bases, with 12 bases sitting between them. CDR3: CASSLDRGGAGYTF. The CDR3 coding sequence is TGTGCCAGCAGCTTAGATCGTGGAGGCGCTGGCTACACCTTC.

V and J are TRBV4-3 and TRBJ2-1; D is undetermined. Germline loops: CDR1 LGHNA, CDR2 YSLEER. This CDR3 is built from 13 residues. Trimming pared 0 bases from V and 8 bases from J, leaving 8 bases between. CDR3 sequence: CASSQDATYEQFF. In DNA, the CDR3 is TGCGCCAGCAGCCAAGATGCGACTTATGAGCAGTTCTTC.

The table lists this clone with a count of one. CDR3 loop: CASSDGVSEKLFF. The CDR3 DNA reads TGTGCCAGCAGTGATGGGGTATCTGAAAAACTGTTTTTT. The chain is built from TRBV6-4 and TRBJ1-4; D gene unclear. The CDR3 sequence is 13 residues long. Germline V lookup: CDR1 MRHNA, CDR2 SNTAGT. The V gene lost 3 bases and the J gene lost 7 bases, with 9 bases spanning the gap.